Following are 7 T cell receptor beta chains from one sample sequenced in a study of cytomegalovirus exposure and HLA in healthy donors. In the PCR, 60 Vbeta and 13 Jbeta primers were used. TCRdb's table, derived via immunoSEQ multiplex PCR, lists solely in-frame clones and lacks some. The profile covers around 260,000 clones, with approximately 80% appearing a single time and about 0.3% taken by the ten largest. The sample taken for sequencing was PBMCs. All receptors come from a girl aged 2 to 10 in good health and CMV-seronegative.

This sequence joins TRBV18 and TRBJ2-1; 10 nucleotides line up with TRBD2. The CDR3 has 17 residues. V gave up 3 bases and J gave up 1 base; unmatched junction bases: 6. Germline V gene data show CDR1 as KGHSH and CDR2 as LQKENI. The CDR3: CASSPLASGSSYNEQFF. The CDR3 bases are TGTGCCAGCTCACCTCTGGCTAGCGGGAGTTCCTACAATGAGCAGTTCTTC.

On this clone: At one end, the junction sequence differs from germline, possibly due to a read error. The chain carries TRBV2 and TRBJ1-1; D unclear. In germline, CDR1 is SNHLY, CDR2 FYNNEI. This CDR3 spans 12 amino acids. The CDR3 DNA sequence: TGTGTCAGCAGTGAGGCGAGGGCTGGAGCTTTCTTT. It codes for CVSSEARAGAFF.

A few counts support this clone. This chain's CDR3 is CASSDPSGGAVLANEKLFF. The CDR3 DNA reads TGTGCCAGCAGTGACCCGTCAGGGGGCGCGGTCCTAGCTAATGAAAAACTGTTTTTT. This sequence joins TRBV6-4 and TRBJ1-4, with 8 bases identical to TRBD1. V trimming: 2 bases; J trimming: 3 bases; junction bases outside the gene matches: 14. The CDR3 extends over 19 amino acids. CDR1 MRHNA and CDR2 SNTAGT come from the germline V gene.

This clone was seen only a few times. V is TRBV4-1 and J is TRBJ1-4, with D perhaps matching TRBD1 (5 bases). Germline V gene data show CDR1 as MGHRA and CDR2 as YSYEKL. Trimming took 6 bases from V and 5 from J, leaving 13 bases between them. CDR3 length: 14 amino acids. CDR3 DNA sequence: TGCGCCAGCAGTCCCGGGGGGAAGAATGAAAAACTGTTTTTT. The encoded protein is CASSPGGKNEKLFF.

This chain connects TRBV5-6 to TRBJ1-1; no clear D gene. V lost 0 bases, J lost 5 bases, and 11 bases lay in between. The CDR3 length is 14 residues. Germline CDR1 SGHDT, CDR2 YYEEEE. The CDR3 region is CASSLALLRTEAFF. The CDR3 bases are TGTGCCAGCAGCTTGGCCCTATTGAGAACTGAAGCTTTCTTT.

This clone came up a few times. This rearrangement joins TRBV28 to TRBJ1-5; D not certain. The CDR3 extends over 14 amino acids. The germline V and J ends were trimmed by 3 bases and 6 bases, with 12 bases remaining between them. Germline V gives CDR1 MDHEN, CDR2 SYDVKM. CDR3 loop: CASSFISSGQPQHF. As DNA, the CDR3 is TGTGCCAGCAGTTTCATCAGCTCGGGTCAGCCCCAGCATTTT. Looking up the rest from reference TRBV28 and TRBJ1-5 gives the full variable domain: DVKVTQSSRYLVKRTGEKVFLECVQDMDHENMFWYRQDPGLGLRLIYFSYDVKMKEKGDIPEGYSVSREKKERFSLILESASTNQTSMYLCASSFISSGQPQHFGDGTRLSIL.

This sequence joins TRBV7-7 and TRBJ1-1; 8 nucleotides agree with TRBD1. Trimming removed 5 bases from V and 1 base from J; junction bases left unmatched: 12. The CDR3 runs 17 residues. From germline, CDR1 is SSHAT and CDR2 FNYEAQ (reference sequence). For the CDR3, the DNA is TGTGCCAGCAGCCTACGGCCGCTTGGACAGGGGAACACTGAAGCTTTCTTT. Its translation: CASSLRPLGQGNTEAFF.